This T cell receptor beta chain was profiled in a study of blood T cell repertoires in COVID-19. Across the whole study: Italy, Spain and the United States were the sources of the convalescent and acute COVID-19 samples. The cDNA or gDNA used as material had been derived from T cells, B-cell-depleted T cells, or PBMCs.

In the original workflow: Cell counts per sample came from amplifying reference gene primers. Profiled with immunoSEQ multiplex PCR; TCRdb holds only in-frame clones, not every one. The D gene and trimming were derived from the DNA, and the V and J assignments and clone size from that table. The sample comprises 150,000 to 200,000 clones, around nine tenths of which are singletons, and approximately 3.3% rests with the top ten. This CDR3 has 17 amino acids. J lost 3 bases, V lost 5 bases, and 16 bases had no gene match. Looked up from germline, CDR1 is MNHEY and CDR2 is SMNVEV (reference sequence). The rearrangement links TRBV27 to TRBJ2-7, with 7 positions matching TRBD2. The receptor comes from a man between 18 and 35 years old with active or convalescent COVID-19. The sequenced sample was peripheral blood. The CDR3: CASSPALSSGLNYEQYF. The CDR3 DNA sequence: TGTGCCAGCAGTCCCGCCCTTAGTAGCGGGCTAAACTACGAGCAGTACTTC.